This T cell receptor (beta chain) emerged from a study of cytomegalovirus exposure and HLA in healthy donors (dated by TCRdb to 2016 to 2017). About the full investigation: An earlier analysis of approximately 550 of the donors reported 250 to 300 Gb of sequence data and about 100 million unique TCR beta sequences from some 180 million T cells. Genome-wide SNP genotypes for about 65% of the 666 donors were used in a later genetic analysis, which treated that subset as a discovery cohort. Every discovery cohort repertoire had been produced on one sequencing platform. Among the approximately 400 genotyped donors, around 79% belonged to the genetic ancestry cluster associated with self-reported Caucasian donors. The later analysis used no new phenotypic data to find candidate immune exposures, relying instead on TCR beta sequences and their occurrence across donors. The number of donors typed differed by locus, with roughly 629-640 for A, B, C, DRB1 and DQB1, roughly 520 for DQA1, approximately 570 for DPA1, and roughly 450 for DPB1. Roughly five DR-DQ haplotypes were handled as single units for association and clustering because linkage in the cohort was strong. In addition to the first cohort of approximately 670 subjects, a separate validation cohort of over 90 different subjects was used. An early release covering roughly 580 HLA-typed donors comprised 250 to 350 gigabases of sequencing data and tens of millions of unique TCR sequences. A later analysis re-examined previously published TCR beta repertoires from more than 600 donors and added high-resolution HLA genotyping to investigate patterns of TCR occurrence. To predict cytomegalovirus infection status, the study combined high-throughput TCR immunosequencing, statistical association of individual TCRs with disease status, and machine learning. Across approximately 400 genotyped donors of the cohort, an average of approximately 240,000 unique TCR beta nucleotide sequences per donor were sequenced, and around 19% of those sequences were non-productive. The study profiled the T cell repertoires of hundreds of subjects by immunosequencing and related them to cytomegalovirus serostatus. An earlier analysis of around 540 of the donors applied high-throughput TCR beta sequencing to assess whether each TCR beta V gene segment acted as functional or pseudogenic. The aim of the study was to test whether cataloging public T cell receptors could identify signatures of past pathogen exposure. HLA typing covered class I and class II loci at four-digit resolution. Donor age, sex, ethnicity and CMV serostatus were compiled alongside the repertoire data.

The cohort comprised approximately 700 healthy bone marrow donors. At the time of sampling, every cohort member was nominally healthy, though immune exposures that went unrecorded were likely present. The donor tested CMV seropositive and was one of the 289 seropositive cohort members. Each donor provided a peripheral blood sample, and peripheral blood mononuclear cells were used for TCR beta sequencing. Genomic DNA extraction from the blood cell samples was performed with the Qiagen DNeasy Blood Extraction Kit. The library was obtained by the immunoSEQ multiplex PCR assay. For the multiplex PCR, a mixture combining 60 forward primers for TCR Vbeta segments and 13 reverse primers for TCR Jbeta segments was used. The CDR3 region of rearranged TCR beta genes was amplified from genomic DNA with a multiplex PCR assay. On the Illumina HiSeq System, the amplified TCR beta libraries were sequenced as 87-base-pair reads. In the authors' own workflow: A later analysis tallied 70 million to 100 million unique TCR beta chains across the roughly 610 repertoires, and around 9.9 million of those chains were shared by two or more donors. A nearest-neighbor algorithm error-corrected the raw reads and collapsed the reads into unique sequences, merging closely related sequences to remove PCR and sequencing errors. CDR3 sequences were aligned to IMGT reference sequences to assign V, D and J gene segments. For a sequence to be retained, a match of at least six nucleotides was required to both a V gene segment and a J gene segment. Rearrangements were classified as productive when the CDR3 lacked stop codons and remained in frame with V and J, and all other rearrangements were classified as non-productive. CDR3 was defined by IMGT convention, running from the second conserved V-encoded cysteine to the conserved J-encoded phenylalanine. The earlier analysis of roughly 590 of the donors excluded sequences that lacked an unambiguous match to a single V gene segment. In an earlier analysis of almost 600 of the donors, a V segment was called functional when productive rearrangements were above 56.7%, and segregating when the standard deviation between donors exceeded 5%. A statistical classification framework was developed to diagnose cytomegalovirus status using the catalog of TCR beta chain sequences. In a later analysis, TCR nucleotide sequences were compared against IMGT/GENE-DB human TR gene sequences so that V and J genes could be assigned. The TCRdist pipeline was used in a later analysis to assign CDR3 sequences and most-parsimonious VDJ recombination scenarios. In a later analysis, each TCR beta chain was defined by its CDR3 amino acid sequence together with its V-gene family, and reads without a unique V-gene family were excluded. As a way to deal with suspected cross-contamination and a sequencing artifact, a later analysis dropped hundreds of nucleotide sequences that were highly shared and had low generation probability. A later analysis calculated a clonal expansion index for each public chain from normalized within-repertoire ranks of inferred template counts. In a later analysis, generation probabilities were computed with a VDJ recombination model fitted to out-of-frame rearrangements, and the resulting probabilities were checked against IGoR. In a later analysis, hypergeometric tests were used to score TCR-TCR, TCR-HLA and TCR-CMV co-occurrence, with a repertoire-size bias correction applied to TCR pairs. A later analysis estimated false discovery rates by permuting HLA or CMV assignments 20 times. In a later analysis, co-occurring TCRs were grouped using DBSCAN, with TCRdist sequence similarity added in when clustering inside HLA-allele-positive subsets. Repertoires with fewer than 30,000 or more than 120,000 public chains, plus five repertoires with anomalous nucleotide sharing, were excluded from co-occurrence clustering. TCRdb obtained this table from immuneACCESS and retained in-frame rearrangements with V and J assigned. These tables miss some clones; where compared with another copy, unresolved V genes account for less than half of the shortfall, and the remainder is unexplained. V and J calls and clone size are copied from that table; D and trimming were computed from the DNA. The sample records roughly 80,000 clones, roughly 69% of which are singletons. In total, the top ten clones hold around 7% of the sample.

A distance of 8 bases separates the germline ends of V and J, which lose 0 bases and 2 bases respectively. Reading the germline V gene gives CDR1 MGHRA and CDR2 YSYEKL. Spanning cysteine to phenylalanine, the CDR3 consists of 16 amino acids. The sequence is cut down to CDR3 DNA, 48 bases in frame from base 1. Comments on this clone: The specificity of this receptor is unknown. Base qualities are not provided; no much larger clone lies one nucleotide away.

The paper's findings and limits, for the study overall: Sequencing depth was assumed to be roughly uniform across donors in the presence/absence analyses, though that assumption may not hold. In an earlier analysis of around 500 of the donors, most TCR beta V segments appeared in productive rearrangements about 90% or about 30% of the time, broadly matching IMGT annotations. In a later analysis, the rate of TCR association differed among HLA loci, with DRB1 alleles having the most associated TCRs and HLA-C alleles having the fewest. For the cohort, immune exposure information was limited to CMV serostatus. When HLA alleles, especially DR and DQ, strongly co-occurred, TCR associations were difficult to assign to individual alleles. A later analysis found that most CMV-associated TCR beta chains appeared HLA-restricted, with HLA associations seemingly driven largely by CMV exposure. Specific HLA alleles were associated with 15,000 to 20,000 TCR beta sequences at a false discovery rate of 0.05 in a later analysis. The earlier analysis of approximately 590 of the donors excluded over 15 rarely observed V segments, including chromosome 9 orphons, because counts were too low. Only TCR beta chains were sequenced in this cohort, and the absence of alpha or paired-chain data limited detectable features. In both the original and validation cohorts, the classifier was reported to diagnose cytomegalovirus status with high specificity and sensitivity. Several of the top co-occurrence clusters appeared to be linked to parvovirus B19, influenza, CMV and Epstein-Barr virus, according to a later analysis. Some IMGT-functional V segments, including TRBV6-2 and TRBV6-3, could not be distinguished by the 87-base-pair reads and were therefore excluded. Compared with the approximately 670-donor mean, donors in an Asian-associated ancestry cluster had fewer N-insertions in productive TCRs, according to a later genetic analysis. According to the authors, the approach could potentially be generalized to other disease states and immunological phenotypes. Correlated functional status among segregating V segments might reflect linkage disequilibrium, but an unknown experimental factor could not be ruled out. In vitro tests confirmed that a few of the cytomegalovirus-associated TCR beta chains recognize cytomegalovirus antigens. An association between a missense DCLRE1C variant and V-gene and J-gene trimming of TCR beta chains was found in a later genetic analysis and replicated in an independent cohort. Most TCR sequences were seen in very few donors, while some public TCRs were found in many individuals. A group of highly shared sequence variants was considered likely to be a technical artifact of the sequencing pipeline. A further reported finding was that TCR beta sequences accurately predicted the HLA-A and HLA-B alleles for most subjects in the first cohort. Because HLA typing was missing for some donors at each locus, association tests included only the typed subset. The study gave a list of 150 to 200 TCR beta chains associated with cytomegalovirus. Compared with equally common non-associated chains, HLA-associated TCR beta chains in a later analysis were more clonally expanded and had lower generation probabilities.

Specimen: PBMCs. This TCR derives from a woman in her forties or fifties in good health and CMV-seropositive. The V and J genes are TRBV4-1 and TRBJ1-6; TRBD1 is a possible D gene, resting on 5 matching bases. CDR3 sequence: CASSQETETYNSPLHF. The DNA sequence is TGCGCCAGCAGCCAAGAGACAGAGACCTATAATTCACCCCTCCACTTT.